This is a list of T cell receptor beta chains from one sample in a study of control samples from healthy donors and cancer patients. The data were produced by immunoSEQ multiplex PCR, yet TCRdb's version contains in-frame clones alone and is incomplete. The sample includes fewer than 200,000 clones, around 90% of them seen just once. Sequenced sample: blood. The origin of the receptors is a man aged 30 to 39 in good health. Each CDR3 is given with its conserved first and last residue. D genes are given only for firm matches.

TRBV3-1/TRBV3-2,TRBJ2-7,TRBD1,TGTGCCAGCAGGGGGGACAGCTACGAGCAGTACTTC,CASRGDSYEQYF
TRBV19,TRBJ1-2,TRBD1,TGTGCCAGTACCCAGGGACAGGGGGCCGTCTATGGCTACACCTTC,CASTQGQGAVYGYTF
TRBV3-1/TRBV3-2,TRBJ2-3,-,TGTGCCAGCAGCCAAGATCTGAGGCGGACGCAGTATTTT,CASSQDLRRTQYF
TRBV25-1,TRBJ1-2,-,TGTGCCAGCAGTATAGGGGGTAACTATGGCTACACCTTC,CASSIGGNYGYTF
TRBV7-2,TRBJ2-7,TRBD2,TGTGCCAGCAGCCGCGGGGGGGCGGGAGGTTCCGAGCAGTACTTC,CASSRGGAGGSEQYF
TRBV5-1,TRBJ1-6,TRBD1,TGCGCCAGCAGCGCACCGGGACAGGTCAATTCACCCCTCCACTTT,CASSAPGQVNSPLHF
TRBV7-8,TRBJ2-7,-,TGTGCCAGCAGCTTAGCGGGCACCACCTACGAGCAGTACTTC,CASSLAGTTYEQYF
TRBV2,TRBJ1-5,-,TGTGCCAGCAGTGAAGAGAAAGTTTGGGAGCCCCAGCATTTT,CASSEEKVWEPQHF
TRBV19,TRBJ1-1,-,TGTGCCAGTAGTCCCCAGTTAGCAGCATATGGTGACACTGAAGCTTTCTTT,CASSPQLAAYGDTEAFF
TRBV19,TRBJ1-6,-,TGTGCCAGTAGTCCTTTGACACTGAGCTCCTATAATTCACCCCTCCACTTT,CASSPLTLSSYNSPLHF
TRBV5-4,TRBJ2-7,TRBD2,TGTGCCAGCAGCTCCAGACTAGCGGGAGGCGAGCAGTACTTC,CASSSRLAGGEQYF
TRBV19,TRBJ2-1,-,TGTGCCAGTAGTATAGGGGGGGGCTCCCGCAATGAGCAGTTCTTC,CASSIGGGSRNEQFF
TRBV6-2/TRBV6-3,TRBJ2-6,-,TGTGCCAGCAGTCGTACAGGGTCTGGGGCCAACGTCCTGACTTTC,CASSRTGSGANVLTF
TRBV12-3/TRBV12-4,TRBJ1-1,-,TGTGCCAGCAGTTTACGGGGACCCACTGAAGCTTTCTTT,CASSLRGPTEAFF
TRBV6-5,TRBJ2-2,-,TGTGCCAGCAGGGCGGGGTGGGGGGCCGGGGAGCTGTTTTTT,CASRAGWGAGELFF
TRBV11-2,TRBJ1-1,TRBD1,TGTGCCAGCAGCTTCTCCAGGGGGATCACTGAAGCTTTCTTT,CASSFSRGITEAFF
TRBV30,TRBJ1-1,-,TGTGCCTGGAGTAAGTGGAAAACTGAAGCTTTCTTT,CAWSKWKTEAFF